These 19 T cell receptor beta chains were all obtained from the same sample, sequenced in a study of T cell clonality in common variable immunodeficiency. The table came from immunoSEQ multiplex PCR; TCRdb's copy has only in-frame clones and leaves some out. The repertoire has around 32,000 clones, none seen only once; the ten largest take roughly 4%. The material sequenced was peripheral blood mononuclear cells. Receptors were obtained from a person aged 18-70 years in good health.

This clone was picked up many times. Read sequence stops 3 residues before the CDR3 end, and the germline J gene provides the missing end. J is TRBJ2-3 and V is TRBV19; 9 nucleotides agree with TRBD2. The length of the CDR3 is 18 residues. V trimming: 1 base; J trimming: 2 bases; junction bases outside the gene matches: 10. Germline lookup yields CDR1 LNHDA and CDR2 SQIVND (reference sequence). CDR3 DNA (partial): TGTGCCAGTAGTATAGCGGTGACTAGCGGAGACAACACAGATACG. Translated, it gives CASSIAVTSGDNTDT. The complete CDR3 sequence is CASSIAVTSGDNTDTQYF.

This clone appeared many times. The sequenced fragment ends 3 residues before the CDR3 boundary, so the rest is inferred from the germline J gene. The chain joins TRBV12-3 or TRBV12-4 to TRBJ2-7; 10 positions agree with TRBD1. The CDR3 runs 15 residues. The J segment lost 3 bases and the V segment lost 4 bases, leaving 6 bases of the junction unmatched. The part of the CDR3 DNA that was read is TGTGCCAGCAGTTGGGGGACAGGGGTCTTCTACGAG. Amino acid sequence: CASSWGTGVFYE. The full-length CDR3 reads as CASSWGTGVFYEQYF.

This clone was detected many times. The CDR3 DNA, read in part, is TGCAGTGCTAGAGATATCTCAGGGAGTAAACAGCCC. Translating it yields CSARDISGSKQP. The complete CDR3 sequence is CSARDISGSKQPQHF. The rearrangement joins TRBV20-1 to TRBJ1-5; possibly TRBD1 for D (5 bases). The read ends 3 residues shy of where the CDR3 ends; the end is completed using the germline J gene. There are 15 residues in the CDR3. The V end lost 0 bases, the J end lost 7 bases, and 16 bases lay between the germline ends. Germline CDR1 is DFQATT and CDR2 is SNEGSKA (reference sequence).

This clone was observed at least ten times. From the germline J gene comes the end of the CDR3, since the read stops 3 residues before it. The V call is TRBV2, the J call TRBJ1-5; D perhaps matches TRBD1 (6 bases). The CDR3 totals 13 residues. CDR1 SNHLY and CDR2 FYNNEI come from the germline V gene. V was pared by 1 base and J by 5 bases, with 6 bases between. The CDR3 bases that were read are TGTGCCAGCAGTGAAGAGGGGGATCAGCCC. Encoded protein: CASSEEGDQP. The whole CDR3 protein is CASSEEGDQPQHF.

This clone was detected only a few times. The CDR3 DNA, read in part, is TGCAGTGCTAAAAGGACAGGGGTGGGCTCACCC. Its translation: CSAKRTGVGSP. The CDR3 in its entirety is CSAKRTGVGSPLHF. The rearrangement links TRBV20-1 to TRBJ1-6, with 9 bases identical to TRBD1. The CDR3 end lies 3 residues beyond the end of the read and is filled in from the germline J gene. The CDR3 totals 14 residues. Germline lookup yields CDR1 DFQATT and CDR2 SNEGSKA (reference sequence). V trimming: 4 bases; J trimming: 10 bases; junction bases outside the gene matches: 8.

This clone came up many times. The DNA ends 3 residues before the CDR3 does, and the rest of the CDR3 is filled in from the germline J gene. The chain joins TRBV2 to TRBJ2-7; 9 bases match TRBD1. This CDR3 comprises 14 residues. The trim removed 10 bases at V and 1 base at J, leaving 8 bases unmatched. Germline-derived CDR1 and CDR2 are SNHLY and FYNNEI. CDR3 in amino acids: CANGVGQGSYEQYF. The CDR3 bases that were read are TGTGCCAACGGGGTGGGACAGGGATCCTACGAG.

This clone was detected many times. CDR3 sequence: CASSPPNKVVPTGELFF. CDR3 DNA, as far as it was read: TGTGCCAGCTCACCACCAAACAAGGTGGTCCCGACCGGGGAG. The chain has TRBV18 and TRBJ2-2; no definite D call. The sequence runs out 3 residues before the end of the CDR3; the remainder is reconstructed from the germline J gene. Trimming pared 0 bases from V and 5 bases from J, leaving 16 bases between. Germline assignment: CDR1 KGHSH and CDR2 LQKENI. The CDR3 totals 17 residues.

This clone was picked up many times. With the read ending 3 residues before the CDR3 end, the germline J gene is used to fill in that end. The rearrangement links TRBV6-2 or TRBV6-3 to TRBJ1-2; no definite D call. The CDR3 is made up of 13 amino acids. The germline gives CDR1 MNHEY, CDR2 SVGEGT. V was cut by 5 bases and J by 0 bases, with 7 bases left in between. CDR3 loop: CASSLSANYGYTF. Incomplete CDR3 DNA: TGTGCCAGCAGTCTCTCAGCTAACTATGGC.

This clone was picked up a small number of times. CDR3 DNA, as far as it was read: TGTGCCAGCAGCTCAAACCTGGTGGGGCGGACAGGGCAAACAGATACG. Translated, it gives CASSSNLVGRTGQTDT. The CDR3 reads in full as CASSSNLVGRTGQTDTQYF. This chain uses TRBV7-1 with TRBJ2-3, with 8 bases matching TRBD1. The sequence runs out 3 residues before the end of the CDR3; the remainder is reconstructed from the germline J gene. TRBV7-1 is noted as an ORF with a role that remains uncertain. CDR3 length equals 19 residues. V lost 2 bases to trimming and J lost 3 bases; unmatched junction nucleotides: 16.

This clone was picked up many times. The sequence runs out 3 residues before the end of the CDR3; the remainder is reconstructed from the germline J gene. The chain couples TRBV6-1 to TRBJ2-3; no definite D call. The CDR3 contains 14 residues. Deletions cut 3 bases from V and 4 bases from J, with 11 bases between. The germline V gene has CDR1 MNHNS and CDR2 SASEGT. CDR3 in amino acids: CASSEFRVADTQYF. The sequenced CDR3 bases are TGTGCCAGCAGTGAGTTCCGCGTGGCAGATACG.

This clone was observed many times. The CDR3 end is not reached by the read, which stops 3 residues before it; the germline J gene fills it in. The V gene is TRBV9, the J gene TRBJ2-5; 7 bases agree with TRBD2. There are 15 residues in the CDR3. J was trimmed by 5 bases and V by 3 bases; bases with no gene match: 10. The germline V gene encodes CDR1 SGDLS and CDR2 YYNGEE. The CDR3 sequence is CASSEGIREGETQYF. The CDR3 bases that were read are TGTGCCAGCAGCGAGGGGATCAGGGAGGGGGAGACC.

CDR3 bases read: TGCGCCAGCAGCACGGGACTTAACCACAATGAG. The encoded protein is CASSTGLNHNE. The entire CDR3 protein is CASSTGLNHNEQFF. The V gene is TRBV5-1, the J gene TRBJ2-1, with a tentative D call TRBD2 (6 bases). The read finishes 3 residues shy of the CDR3 end, and the germline J gene is used to complete it. CDR1 and CDR2 (germline): SGHRS, YFSETQ. Trimming took off 4 bases at V and 5 bases at J, with 13 bases between the two ends. The CDR3 loop spans 14 amino acids. The full variable domain, with the rest looked up from reference TRBV5-1 and TRBJ2-1, is KAGVTQTPRYLIKTRGQQVTLSCSPISGHRSVSWYQQTPGQGLQFLFEYFSETQRNKGNFPGRFSGRQFSNSRSEMNVSTLELGDSALYLCASSTGLNHNEQFFGPGTRLTVL.

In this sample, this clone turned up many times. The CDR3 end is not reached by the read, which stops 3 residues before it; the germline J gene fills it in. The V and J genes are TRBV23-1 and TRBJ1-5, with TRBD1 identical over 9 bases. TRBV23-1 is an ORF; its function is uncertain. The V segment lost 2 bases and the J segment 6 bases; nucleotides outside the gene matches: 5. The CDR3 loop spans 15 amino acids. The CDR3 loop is CASSQPDRGSQPQHF. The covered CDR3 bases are TGCGCCAGCAGTCAACCGGACAGGGGAAGTCAGCCC.

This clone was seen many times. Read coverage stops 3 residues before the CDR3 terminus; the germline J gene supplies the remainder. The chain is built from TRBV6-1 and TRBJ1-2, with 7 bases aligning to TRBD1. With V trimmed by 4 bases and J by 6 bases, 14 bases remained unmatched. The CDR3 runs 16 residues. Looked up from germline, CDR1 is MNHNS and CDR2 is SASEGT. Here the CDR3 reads CASSGRWTGQLNGYTF. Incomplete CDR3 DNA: TGTGCCAGCAGTGGCCGCTGGACAGGACAATTAAATGGC.

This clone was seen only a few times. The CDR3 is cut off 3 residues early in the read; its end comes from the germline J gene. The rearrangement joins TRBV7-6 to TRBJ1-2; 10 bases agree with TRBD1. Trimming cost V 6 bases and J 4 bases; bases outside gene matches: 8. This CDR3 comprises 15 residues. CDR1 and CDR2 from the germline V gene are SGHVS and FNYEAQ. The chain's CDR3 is CASSESGTGAYGYTF. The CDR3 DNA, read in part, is TGTGCCAGCAGTGAAAGCGGGACAGGGGCCTATGGC.

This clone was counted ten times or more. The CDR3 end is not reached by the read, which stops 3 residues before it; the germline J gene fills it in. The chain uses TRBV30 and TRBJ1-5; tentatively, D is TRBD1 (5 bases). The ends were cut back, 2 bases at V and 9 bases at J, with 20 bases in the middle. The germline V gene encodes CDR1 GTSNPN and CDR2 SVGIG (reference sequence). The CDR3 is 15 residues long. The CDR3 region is CAWSSSAGEFLPQHF. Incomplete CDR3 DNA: TGTGCCTGGAGTTCGTCCGCGGGGGAGTTCTTGCCC.

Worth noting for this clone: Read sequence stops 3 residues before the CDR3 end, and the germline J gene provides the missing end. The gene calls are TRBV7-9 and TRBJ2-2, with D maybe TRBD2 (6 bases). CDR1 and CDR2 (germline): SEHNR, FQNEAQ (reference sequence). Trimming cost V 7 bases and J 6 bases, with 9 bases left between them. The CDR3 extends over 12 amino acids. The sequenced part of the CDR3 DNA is TGTGCCAGCACCCGGGGGTCCGGGGAG. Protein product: CASTRGSGE. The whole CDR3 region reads CASTRGSGELFF.

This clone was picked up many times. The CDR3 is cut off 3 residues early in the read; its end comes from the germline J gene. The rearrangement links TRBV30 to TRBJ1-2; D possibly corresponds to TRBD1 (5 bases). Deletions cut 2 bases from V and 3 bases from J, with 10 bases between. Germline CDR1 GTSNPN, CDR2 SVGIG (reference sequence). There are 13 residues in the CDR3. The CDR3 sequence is CAWSIGQDYGYTF. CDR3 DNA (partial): TGTGCCTGGAGTATAGGACAAGACTATGGC.

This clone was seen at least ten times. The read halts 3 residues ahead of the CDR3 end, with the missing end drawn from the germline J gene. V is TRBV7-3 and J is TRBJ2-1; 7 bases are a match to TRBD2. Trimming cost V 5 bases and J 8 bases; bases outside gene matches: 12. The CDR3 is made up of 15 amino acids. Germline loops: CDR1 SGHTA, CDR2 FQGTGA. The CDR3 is CASSAGTTLRDEQFF. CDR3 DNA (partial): TGTGCCAGCAGCGCCGGGACTACCCTTCGGGATGAG.